The clone carrying this T cell receptor beta chain appeared a few times. This sample stems from a study of blood T cell repertoires in COVID-19. Study as a whole: Specimens from acute and convalescent COVID-19 originated in the United States, Italy and Spain. From T cells, B-cell-depleted T cells, or PBMCs came the material, which was cDNA or gDNA.

The CDR3 runs to 15 residues. V gave up 8 bases and J gave up 3 bases; unmatched junction bases: 12. CDR1 is ENHRY, CDR2 SYGVKD, per germline. Recovery among Cohort 3 donors was established by two negative PCRs, clearance, or symptom resolution. Produced via immunoSEQ multiplex PCR; TCRdb's table is partial and in-frame only. The sample yields some 250,000 clones, 80% to 90% seen once. The sequence was collected from a woman between 50 and 59 years old who had recovered from COVID-19. This chain joins TRBV10-3 and TRBJ1-2; 7 bases agree with TRBD1. Sequenced: PBMCs or T cells enriched from blood (not recorded which). The CDR3 is CAISQPGQPYYGYTF. DNA for the CDR3: TGTGCCATCTCCCAACCGGGACAGCCTTACTATGGCTACACCTTC.